These 20 T cell receptor beta chains came from one sample sequenced in a study of CD4 T cells in relation to SARS-CoV-2 and coronaviruses. Clones were read by immunoSEQ multiplex PCR, and TCRdb kept only the in-frame ones, dropping some. Here the sample spans tens of thousands of clones, 70% to 90% being singletons. The sample was memory CD4+ T cells from PBMCs. These receptors all stem from an adult with COVID-19.

The V call is TRBV2, the J call TRBJ2-1; 13 positions match TRBD2. This CDR3 has 15 amino acids. V lost 6 bases to trimming and J lost 6 bases; unmatched junction nucleotides: 5. CDR1 SNHLY and CDR2 FYNNEI come from the germline V gene. The CDR3 spells CASSKLAGGRNEQFF. CDR3 coding DNA: TGTGCCAGCAGCAAACTAGCGGGGGGGCGCAATGAGCAGTTCTTC.

The chain carries TRBV29-1 and TRBJ2-2; D may be TRBD1 (6 bases). CDR1 is SQVTM, CDR2 ANQGSEA, per germline. This CDR3 has 11 amino acids. The germline V and J ends were trimmed by 7 bases and 6 bases, with 9 bases remaining between them. CDR3 loop: CSGGGPGELFF. DNA for the CDR3: TGCAGCGGAGGGGGTCCCGGGGAGCTGTTTTTT.

The rearrangement links TRBV5-1 to TRBJ1-3, with TRBD1 identical over 7 bases. The CDR3 is 14 residues long. With V trimmed by 4 bases and J by 7 bases, 8 bases remained unmatched. The germline gives CDR1 SGHRS, CDR2 YFSETQ. The CDR3 reads CASSTTGKANTIYF. CDR3 nucleotide sequence: TGCGCCAGCAGCACGACAGGGAAGGCGAACACCATATATTTT.

The V call is TRBV6-5, the J call TRBJ1-6, with D possibly TRBD1 on 5 matching bases. The CDR3 contains 13 residues. Trimming cost V 5 bases and J 10 bases, with 12 bases left between them. Germline CDR1 reads MNHEY; CDR2 reads SVGAGI. CDR3 bases: TGTGCCAGCAGTCCCGAAGACAGATCACCCCTCCACTTT. Protein: CASSPEDRSPLHF.

The chain carries TRBV2 and TRBJ1-6; 10 nucleotides agree with TRBD1. V shed 7 bases, J shed 9 bases, and the junction held 9 bases outside the gene matches. The germline V gene has CDR1 SNHLY and CDR2 FYNNEI. The CDR3 sequence is 15 residues long. CDR3 in amino acids: CASTPTGGSGSPLHF. CDR3 bases: TGTGCCAGCACCCCGACAGGGGGCTCTGGTTCACCCCTCCACTTT. The variable domain in full, with the rest retrieved from reference TRBV2 and TRBJ1-6, is EPEVTQTPSHQVTQMGQEVILRCVPISNHLYFYWYRQILGQKVEFLVSFYNNEISEKSEIFDDQFSVERPDGSNFTLKIRSTKLEDSAMYFCASTPTGGSGSPLHFGNGTRLTVT.

The chain couples TRBV2 to TRBJ2-3; TRBD1 or TRBD2 may be the D gene (5 bases each). There are 15 residues in the CDR3. Germline CDR1 SNHLY, CDR2 FYNNEI. V was shortened by 6 bases and J by 2 bases, with 15 bases between the two germline ends. The CDR3, as DNA: TGTGCCAGCAGGCCTAGAGGGGACGTCACAGATACGCAGTATTTT. Protein: CASRPRGDVTDTQYF.

The chain uses TRBV7-9 and TRBJ2-2; D gene unclear. There are 14 residues in the CDR3. The germline V gene encodes CDR1 SEHNR and CDR2 FQNEAQ (reference sequence). V was clipped by 6 bases and J by 3 bases, with 11 bases between them. The CDR3 DNA reads TGTGCCAGCAGTTTTAAACCGGACACCGGGGAGCTGTTTTTT. It yields the protein CASSFKPDTGELFF.

J is TRBJ1-2 and V is TRBV3-1 (or the pseudogene TRBV3-2), with D hard to call. Germline V lookup: CDR1 LGHDT, CDR2 YNNKEL (reference sequence). CDR3 length equals 13 residues. Trimming took off 0 bases at V and 2 bases at J, with 4 bases between the two ends. The CDR3 spells CASSQDQNYGYTF. Here the CDR3 DNA reads TGTGCCAGCAGCCAAGATCAAAACTATGGCTACACCTTC.

V usage is TRBV6-5 and J usage is TRBJ2-7, with 7 bases that match TRBD1. The CDR3 length is 14 residues. Germline lookup yields CDR1 MNHEY and CDR2 SVGAGI. V lost 7 bases, J lost 3 bases, and 9 bases stayed unmatched. CDR3 in amino acids: CASMNAGGIYEQYF. In DNA, the CDR3 is TGTGCCAGCATGAACGCAGGGGGAATCTACGAGCAGTACTTC.

This chain connects TRBV7-8 to TRBJ1-2; TRBD1 might be the D (6 bases). V was trimmed by 2 bases and J by 5 bases, leaving 12 bases between them. This CDR3 is 14 amino acids long. The germline V gene encodes CDR1 SGHVS and CDR2 FQNEAQ. CDR3 in DNA: TGTGCCAGCAGCTTAATCACGGGGGCATATGGCTACACCTTC. Its translation is CASSLITGAYGYTF.

The chain uses TRBV6-5 and TRBJ1-2; TRBD1 matches 7 bases. CDR3 length: 13 amino acids. V gave up 6 bases and J gave up 4 bases; unmatched junction bases: 5. CDR1 MNHEY and CDR2 SVGAGI come from the germline V gene. The CDR3 region is CASRSGQFYGYTF. The CDR3 DNA reads as TGTGCCAGCAGATCGGGACAGTTCTATGGCTACACCTTC.

This chain links TRBV6-5 with TRBJ1-5; possible D gene TRBD1, 6 bases. This CDR3 contains 15 residues. The V end lost 5 bases, the J end lost 3 bases, and 14 bases lay between the germline ends. Germline CDR1 and CDR2: MNHEY and SVGAGI. CDR3 protein: CASSPDRGNNQPQHF. The CDR3, as DNA: TGTGCCAGCAGTCCGGACAGAGGTAACAATCAGCCCCAGCATTTT.

This chain uses TRBV19 with TRBJ2-3, with D possibly matching TRBD1 (5 bases). CDR1 LNHDA and CDR2 SQIVND come from the germline V gene (reference sequence). V gave up 11 bases and J gave up 6 bases, with 21 bases separating them. The CDR3 consists of 14 residues. The CDR3 protein is CAAKSRQGSDTQYF. The CDR3 DNA is TGTGCCGCCAAGTCCCGGCAGGGCAGCGATACGCAGTATTTT.

This clone occurred once. The chain links TRBV5-4 to TRBJ2-7; the match to TRBD1 covers 10 bases. CDR3 length: 14 amino acids. CDR1 and CDR2 (germline): SGHNT, YYREEE (reference sequence). The ends lost 4 bases at V and 4 bases at J; junction bases unmatched: 5. The CDR3 sequence is CASSVDRGRYEQYF. The CDR3 DNA sequence: TGTGCCAGCAGCGTGGACAGGGGGAGATACGAGCAGTACTTC.

The V gene is TRBV3-1 (or the pseudogene TRBV3-2), the J gene TRBJ1-2, with D possibly being TRBD1 (5 bases). The ends were cut back, 3 bases at V and 3 bases at J, with 20 bases in the middle. The CDR3 has 17 residues. Per the germline V gene, CDR1 is LGHDT and CDR2 is YNNKEL (reference sequence). CDR3 nucleotide sequence: TGTGCCAGCAGCCAGGGGATGGGAAGGGGTTGGGACTATGGCTACACCTTC. It codes for CASSQGMGRGWDYGYTF.

The chain recombines TRBV11-2 with TRBJ1-1; no reliable D call. Trimming removed 2 bases from V and 0 bases from J, with 7 bases in between. CDR1 and CDR2 from the germline V gene are SGHAT and FQNNGV. CDR3 length equals 14 residues. For the CDR3, the DNA is TGTGCCAGCAGCTTATTGGTTATGAACACTGAAGCTTTCTTT. The encoded protein is CASSLLVMNTEAFF. Using reference TRBV11-2 and TRBJ1-1 for the parts outside the CDR3, the full variable domain is EAGVAQSPRYKIIEKRQSVAFWCNPISGHATLYWYQQILGQGPKLLIQFQNNGVVDDSQLPKDRFSAERLKGVDSTLKIQPAKLEDSAVYLCASSLLVMNTEAFFGQGTRLTVV.

This chain connects TRBV30 to TRBJ1-6; D may be TRBD1 (6 bases). Trimming took off 6 bases at V and 5 bases at J, with 11 bases between the two ends. CDR1 is GTSNPN and CDR2 is SVGIG in the germline V gene (reference sequence). This CDR3 has 13 amino acids. For the CDR3, the DNA is TGTGCCTGTACCGGGACACATAATTCACCCCTCCACTTT. Translated, it gives CACTGTHNSPLHF.

The chain recombines TRBV5-1 with TRBJ2-5; D assignment may be TRBD1 or TRBD2 (7 bases each). Trimming cost V 6 bases and J 5 bases, with 17 bases left between them. The CDR3 length is 14 residues. CDR1 is SGHRS and CDR2 is YFSETQ in the germline V gene. The CDR3 sequence: CASMREGAWETQYF. As DNA, the CDR3 is TGCGCCAGCATGAGGGAGGGGGCCTGGGAGACCCAGTACTTC.

The chain uses TRBV5-1 and TRBJ1-2; D perhaps matches TRBD1 (5 bases). Trimming left V 4 bases short and J 8 bases short, with 21 bases between. Germline CDR1 and CDR2: SGHRS and YFSETQ. The CDR3 totals 15 residues. In DNA form, the CDR3 reads TGCGCCAGCAGCAGCGCCGGGACCGCCTTTGGGGGCTACACCTTC. Translated: CASSSAGTAFGGYTF.

In this sample, this clone turned up a few times. This rearrangement joins TRBV5-1 to TRBJ2-5; 9 bases fit TRBD2. The junction had 10 bases not matched to a gene; V was cut back by 0 bases and J by 1 base. Looked up from germline, CDR1 is SGHRS and CDR2 is YFSETQ. The CDR3 covers 18 residues. This CDR3 reads CASSLANVGGGVQETQYF. Written as DNA, the CDR3 is TGCGCCAGCAGCTTGGCCAACGTCGGCGGGGGGGTCCAAGAGACCCAGTACTTC. The full variable domain, rest sourced from reference TRBV5-1 and TRBJ2-5, is KAGVTQTPRYLIKTRGQQVTLSCSPISGHRSVSWYQQTPGQGLQFLFEYFSETQRNKGNFPGRFSGRQFSNSRSEMNVSTLELGDSALYLCASSLANVGGGVQETQYFGPGTRLLVL.